This entry lists 10 T cell receptor beta chains sequenced from one sample in a study of glioma-infiltrating T cells after dendritic cell vaccination. The time point is: after dendritic cell vaccination, including at tumor progression/relapse. Repertoires were generated with immunoSEQ multiplex PCR, while TCRdb's copy carries only in-frame clones and drops some. Found here are 110,000 or so clones, 85% to 90% of them singletons; the top ten hold 2.7%. Sequencing was performed on blood, taken after dendritic cell vaccination. The source of these receptors is a human donor with glioblastoma.

A word on this clone: Other nucleotide sequences in the sample specify the same CDR3. The gene calls are TRBV18 and TRBJ2-7, with a possible D match to TRBD2 (6 bases). The V gene's germline CDR1 is KGHSH and CDR2 LQKENI. The CDR3 loop spans 12 amino acids. Trimming cost V 6 bases and J 4 bases, with 10 bases left between them. The CDR3 DNA sequence: TGTGCCAGCTCCCCGGGGGTGTACGAGCAGTACTTC. This encodes CASSPGVYEQYF.

The chain employs TRBV7-3 and TRBJ2-7; D gene ambiguous. Looked up from germline, CDR1 is SGHTA and CDR2 is FQGTGA. Trimming took off 4 bases at V and 3 bases at J, with 16 bases between the two ends. This CDR3 contains 15 residues. DNA for the CDR3: TGTGCCAGCAGCTCCTTTGCGGCGGTTAACTACGAGCAGTACTTC. As protein: CASSSFAAVNYEQYF.

The V call is TRBV7-9, the J call TRBJ1-2; 10 bases are shared with TRBD1. Germline loops: CDR1 SEHNR, CDR2 FQNEAQ (reference sequence). CDR3 length equals 15 residues. V gave up 1 base and J gave up 8 bases; unmatched junction bases: 7. CDR3 sequence (DNA): TGTGCCAGCAGCTTAGACGGGACAGGGGAGGACGGCTACACCTTC. This codes for CASSLDGTGEDGYTF.

The CDR3 spells CASSRTGWRDYEQYF. DNA for the CDR3: TGTGCCAGCAGCCGGACAGGTTGGAGGGACTACGAGCAGTACTTC. The chain is built from TRBV9 and TRBJ2-7; maybe TRBD1 (7 bases). From germline, CDR1 is SGDLS and CDR2 YYNGEE. Deletions cut 4 bases from V and 3 bases from J, with 17 bases between. CDR3 length: 15 residues.

The V call is TRBV13, the J call TRBJ2-1, with 8 bases aligning to TRBD1. Germline CDR1 and CDR2: PRHDT and FYEKMQ (reference sequence). This CDR3 is built from 15 residues. V lost 5 bases and J lost 8; bases outside the gene matches: 11. The CDR3 region has the DNA TGTGCCAGCAGCCCACGACAGGGGCGCCTGGATGAGCAGTTCTTC. Translating gives CASSPRQGRLDEQFF.

In this sample, this clone turned up a few times. Other DNA sequences in this sample translate to the same CDR3. The chain uses TRBV19 and TRBJ1-1; D is uncertain. There are 14 residues in the CDR3. Trimming left V 0 bases short and J 5 bases short, with 10 bases between. CDR1 is LNHDA and CDR2 is SQIVND in the germline V gene (reference sequence). CDR3 in amino acids: CASSIEGRGTEAFF. DNA for the CDR3: TGTGCCAGTAGTATAGAAGGCCGCGGGACTGAAGCTTTCTTT.

The genes are TRBV6-5 and TRBJ1-4; 8 bases fit TRBD1. The V gene end was trimmed by 0 bases and the J gene end by 8 bases; junction bases not matched to a gene: 5. Germline V CDR1 and CDR2: MNHEY, SVGAGI. The CDR3 covers 15 residues. As DNA, the CDR3 is TGTGCCAGCAGTTACTCGACAGGGGTGGAGGAAAAACTGTTTTTT. Translated: CASSYSTGVEEKLFF.

The V gene is TRBV19, the J gene TRBJ2-5; 12 bases map to TRBD2. The CDR3 is made up of 14 amino acids. CDR1 is LNHDA and CDR2 is SQIVND in the germline V gene (reference sequence). V shed 5 bases and J 5 bases; nucleotides not matched to a gene: 3. The CDR3 spells CASSLLAGGETQYF. CDR3 coding DNA: TGTGCCAGTAGTTTACTAGCGGGAGGTGAGACCCAGTACTTC.

The rearrangement links TRBV5-4 to TRBJ1-1; tentatively, D is TRBD1 (5 bases). V was clipped by 0 bases and J by 4 bases, with 10 bases between them. Germline V CDR1 and CDR2: SGHNT, YYREEE (reference sequence). This CDR3 has 14 amino acids. CDR3 amino acids: CASSLGQGFTEAFF. CDR3 in DNA: TGTGCCAGCAGCTTGGGGCAGGGCTTCACTGAAGCTTTCTTT.

The gene calls are TRBV6-7 and TRBJ2-3, with 14 bases fitting TRBD2. Being an ORF, TRBV6-7 has a function that is uncertain. V was clipped by 0 bases and J by 2 bases; unmatched bases: 4. This CDR3 spans 18 amino acids. DNA of the CDR3: TGTGCCAGCAGTTACTCGAAGGGACTAGCGGGAGTCACAGATACGCAGTATTTT. It yields the protein CASSYSKGLAGVTDTQYF.